The rows below give T cell receptor beta chains drawn from one sample of a study of technical replicates of blood from several donors. Produced via immunoSEQ multiplex PCR; TCRdb's table is partial and in-frame only. This repertoire shows approximately 93,000 clones, 90% to 95% found once; its top ten account for 0.2% to 0.3%. Sequenced material: T cells isolated from PBMCs. The receptors stem from a human donor in good health. Both conserved end residues are part of each CDR3. The order of the fields is CDR3 DNA, CDR3 protein, clone size, J gene, V gene, D gene. A D gene is named only where the DNA matches it firmly. Only part of the rows carry a size: once, few, many, or a class if the clone is expanded.

CDR3 DNA: TGCGCCAGCAGCCAAGGTCGGGCCGGGGGGGTGCGGGTTGAGCAGTTCTTC; CDR3 protein: CASSQGRAGGVRVEQFF; clone size: .; J gene: TRBJ2-1; V gene: TRBV4-1; D gene: TRBD2
CDR3 DNA: TGTGCCAGCAGCGAGGCCGGGACAGGGGTACACGAGCAGTACTTC; CDR3 protein: CASSEAGTGVHEQYF; clone size: .; J gene: TRBJ2-7; V gene: TRBV7-2; D gene: TRBD1
CDR3 DNA: TGCGCCAGCAGCCAAGGAGGAGGACAGAACTCTTACGAGCAGTACTTC; CDR3 protein: CASSQGGGQNSYEQYF; clone size: .; J gene: TRBJ2-7; V gene: TRBV4-1; D gene: .
CDR3 DNA: TGTGCCAGCAGTCAAGGTGGGACAGGGGGAGGGGGGAACACTGAAGCTTTCTTT; CDR3 protein: CASSQGGTGGGGNTEAFF; clone size: .; J gene: TRBJ1-1; V gene: TRBV27; D gene: TRBD1
CDR3 DNA: TGCGCCAGCAGCCGAGCACTAGCGGGAGAGGGTAATGAGCAGTTCTTC; CDR3 protein: CASSRALAGEGNEQFF; clone size: once; J gene: TRBJ2-1; V gene: TRBV4-1; D gene: TRBD2
CDR3 DNA: TGTGCCAGCAGCGGTAGCGGGGGGGCCACCTACAATGAGCAGTTCTTC; CDR3 protein: CASSGSGGATYNEQFF; clone size: .; J gene: TRBJ2-1; V gene: TRBV9; D gene: TRBD2
CDR3 DNA: TGTGCCAGCGCCCTTGGGCAGAACACTGAAGCTTTCTTT; CDR3 protein: CASALGQNTEAFF; clone size: few; J gene: TRBJ1-1; V gene: TRBV27; D gene: .
CDR3 DNA: TGTGCCAGCAGCCCCCCCGGGGGGGGTGAGCAGTTCTTC; CDR3 protein: CASSPPGGGEQFF; clone size: .; J gene: TRBJ2-1; V gene: TRBV7-8; D gene: TRBD2
CDR3 DNA: TGTGCCACCAGCAGGGACAGGGTGGGGGGCACTGAAGCTTTCTTT; CDR3 protein: CATSRDRVGGTEAFF; clone size: .; J gene: TRBJ1-1; V gene: TRBV15; D gene: TRBD1
CDR3 DNA: TGCGCCAGCAGCTTAGAACAGAACTATGGCTACACCTTC; CDR3 protein: CASSLEQNYGYTF; clone size: .; J gene: TRBJ1-2; V gene: TRBV5-1; D gene: .
CDR3 DNA: TGTGCCAGTAACTTAACAGTACAAGGCTACACCTTC; CDR3 protein: CASNLTVQGYTF; clone size: .; J gene: TRBJ1-2; V gene: TRBV19; D gene: .
CDR3 DNA: TGTGCCAGCAGCGCGGACGGGGCGGGGGAGCAGTACTTC; CDR3 protein: CASSADGAGEQYF; clone size: .; J gene: TRBJ2-7; V gene: TRBV9; D gene: .
CDR3 DNA: TGTGCCAGCAGTGAAGCTTTTGTAGTCTGGTCGGGGACCGGGGAGCTGTTTTTT; CDR3 protein: CASSEAFVVWSGTGELFF; clone size: .; J gene: TRBJ2-2; V gene: TRBV6-1; D gene: .
CDR3 DNA: TGTGCCAGCAGGGCAGGGTACAAAAACATTCAGTACTTC; CDR3 protein: CASRAGYKNIQYF; clone size: .; J gene: TRBJ2-4; V gene: TRBV2; D gene: .
CDR3 DNA: TGTGCCAGCAGCTTAGCGCAGGGGGCAAGGGCTGAAGCTTTCTTT; CDR3 protein: CASSLAQGARAEAFF; clone size: few; J gene: TRBJ1-1; V gene: TRBV7-9; D gene: TRBD1
CDR3 DNA: TGTGCCAGCAGTTATTCAGGGAACGGAAACACCATATATTTT; CDR3 protein: CASSYSGNGNTIYF; clone size: .; J gene: TRBJ1-3; V gene: TRBV6-5; D gene: .
CDR3 DNA: TGTGCCAGCACCGACAGGGCAAATCAGCCCCAGCATTTT; CDR3 protein: CASTDRANQPQHF; clone size: .; J gene: TRBJ1-5; V gene: TRBV28; D gene: TRBD1
CDR3 DNA: TGTGCCAGCAGCTCTAACACAGATACGCAGTATTTT; CDR3 protein: CASSSNTDTQYF; clone size: .; J gene: TRBJ2-3; V gene: TRBV28; D gene: .
CDR3 DNA: TGTGCCAGCAGGCGCGGGGGGGCGGGATACAATGAGCAGTTCTTC; CDR3 protein: CASRRGGAGYNEQFF; clone size: once; J gene: TRBJ2-1; V gene: TRBV6-5; D gene: TRBD2
CDR3 DNA: TGCGCCAGCAGTGATGCGCGGGGAGGCTACACCTTC; CDR3 protein: CASSDARGGYTF; clone size: .; J gene: TRBJ1-2; V gene: TRBV10-1; D gene: .
CDR3 DNA: TGTGCCAGCAGTCCACGACTAGCGGGAGGCCTTCAAGGGGTCTTC; CDR3 protein: CASSPRLAGGLQGVF; clone size: .; J gene: TRBJ2-1; V gene: TRBV6-5; D gene: TRBD2
CDR3 DNA: TGTGCCAGCAGCTCCTCCCCTGAGCACGAGCAGTACTTC; CDR3 protein: CASSSSPEHEQYF; clone size: .; J gene: TRBJ2-7; V gene: TRBV7-9; D gene: .
CDR3 DNA: TGCAGCGTTTACGACAGGGGCAACTATGGCTACACCTTC; CDR3 protein: CSVYDRGNYGYTF; clone size: .; J gene: TRBJ1-2; V gene: TRBV29-1; D gene: TRBD1
CDR3 DNA: TGTGCCAGCAGTCGGGGTCACACTGAAGCTTTCTTT; CDR3 protein: CASSRGHTEAFF; clone size: few; J gene: TRBJ1-1; V gene: TRBV28; D gene: .
CDR3 DNA: TGTGCCAGCAGTTCGGTGGGCTCGGCCTACGAGCAGTACTTC; CDR3 protein: CASSSVGSAYEQYF; clone size: .; J gene: TRBJ2-7; V gene: TRBV27; D gene: .
CDR3 DNA: TGTGCCAGCAGTGAACAGGGAACTCAAGAGACCCAGTACTTC; CDR3 protein: CASSEQGTQETQYF; clone size: .; J gene: TRBJ2-5; V gene: TRBV6-1; D gene: .
CDR3 DNA: TGTGCTAGTGGTTTGGGCAGGGAAAATGAGCAGTTCTTC; CDR3 protein: CASGLGRENEQFF; clone size: once; J gene: TRBJ2-1; V gene: TRBV12-5; D gene: .
CDR3 DNA: TGTGCCTGGAGTGTGGGGGCTTACGAGCAGTACTTC; CDR3 protein: CAWSVGAYEQYF; clone size: .; J gene: TRBJ2-7; V gene: TRBV30; D gene: .
CDR3 DNA: TGTGCCAGCAAAAAGCGGGAGGTCTACGAGCAGTACTTC; CDR3 protein: CASKKREVYEQYF; clone size: .; J gene: TRBJ2-7; V gene: TRBV6-1; D gene: TRBD2
CDR3 DNA: TGTGCCAGCAGTTACCGGGACAAACTCTACGAGCAGTACTTC; CDR3 protein: CASSYRDKLYEQYF; clone size: .; J gene: TRBJ2-7; V gene: TRBV6-6; D gene: .
CDR3 DNA: TGTGCCAGCAGTTCGGACAGTTACGAGCAGTACTTC; CDR3 protein: CASSSDSYEQYF; clone size: .; J gene: TRBJ2-7; V gene: TRBV28; D gene: .
CDR3 DNA: TGCGCCAGCAGCCAAGCGGGGACTCGGGACACCGGGGAGCTGTTTTTT; CDR3 protein: CASSQAGTRDTGELFF; clone size: .; J gene: TRBJ2-2; V gene: TRBV4-1; D gene: .
CDR3 DNA: TGCGCCAGCAGCCCGTTAACAGGGGCCGAGACAGATACGCAGTATTTT; CDR3 protein: CASSPLTGAETDTQYF; clone size: once; J gene: TRBJ2-3; V gene: TRBV5-1; D gene: TRBD1
CDR3 DNA: TGTGCCAGTAGAACGACAGGGGTTGACTATGGCTACACCTTC; CDR3 protein: CASRTTGVDYGYTF; clone size: once; J gene: TRBJ1-2; V gene: TRBV19; D gene: TRBD1
CDR3 DNA: TGTGCCAGCAGGGAGACAGGGACGTGGACTAATGAAAAACTGTTTTTT; CDR3 protein: CASRETGTWTNEKLFF; clone size: few; J gene: TRBJ1-4; V gene: TRBV2; D gene: TRBD1
CDR3 DNA: TGTGCCAGCAGCGTAGTTCCCGTCGGCACAGATACGCAGTATTTT; CDR3 protein: CASSVVPVGTDTQYF; clone size: .; J gene: TRBJ2-3; V gene: TRBV9; D gene: .
CDR3 DNA: TGCAGCGTTGAAGATCGGGGGGTCCAAGAGACCCAGTACTTC; CDR3 protein: CSVEDRGVQETQYF; clone size: .; J gene: TRBJ2-5; V gene: TRBV29-1; D gene: TRBD2
CDR3 DNA: TGCAGTGCCCCAGGGGATGGCTACACCTTC; CDR3 protein: CSAPGDGYTF; clone size: .; J gene: TRBJ1-2; V gene: TRBV20-1; D gene: .
CDR3 DNA: TGCGCCAGCAGCTTACGACTAGCGGGGGGCCGGGTAGGCAATGAGCAGTTCTTC; CDR3 protein: CASSLRLAGGRVGNEQFF; clone size: .; J gene: TRBJ2-1; V gene: TRBV5-1; D gene: TRBD2
CDR3 DNA: TGCAGCGTTGAACCAACAGGGGGCCCGAGTTTGGAGCAGTTCTTC; CDR3 protein: CSVEPTGGPSLEQFF; clone size: .; J gene: TRBJ2-1; V gene: TRBV29-1; D gene: TRBD1
CDR3 DNA: TGTGCCAGCAGCGGCACCTGGACTAGCGGGGGGGGCACAGATACGCAGTATTTT; CDR3 protein: CASSGTWTSGGGTDTQYF; clone size: .; J gene: TRBJ2-3; V gene: TRBV9; D gene: TRBD2
CDR3 DNA: TGTGCCAGTAGTGTTTCCTCTAGCACAGATACGCAGTATTTT; CDR3 protein: CASSVSSSTDTQYF; clone size: .; J gene: TRBJ2-3; V gene: TRBV19; D gene: .
CDR3 DNA: TGTGCCTTCGATCGAGCACCCTCACCTTCTAACTATGGCTACACCTTC; CDR3 protein: CAFDRAPSPSNYGYTF; clone size: .; J gene: TRBJ1-2; V gene: TRBV30; D gene: .